The rows below give T cell receptor beta chains drawn from one sample of a study of CD8 T cells in seronegative destructive rheumatoid arthritis. Profiling relied on immunoSEQ multiplex PCR, and the TCRdb table lists in-frame clones only, not all of them. The table lists about 720 clones, approximately 86% of them singletons. The specimen was CD8+ T cells from blood. All receptors derive from a woman between 45 and 75 years old with seronegative destructive rheumatoid arthritis. CDR3s include the opening cysteine and the closing phenylalanine or tryptophan. Each record gives: J gene, V gene, D gene, clone size, CDR3 DNA, CDR3 protein. The D gene is left open where the match is weak. Clone size is shown for a subset of rows, as once, few, many or a class of expanded clone.

j_gene: TRBJ1-2; v_gene: TRBV4-2; d_gene: TRBD1; abundance: -; CDR3nt: TGTGCCAGCAGCGCACGACAGGGAACTAACTATGGCTACACCTTC; CDR3aa: CASSARQGTNYGYTF
j_gene: TRBJ2-7; v_gene: TRBV7-6; d_gene: TRBD2; abundance: -; CDR3nt: TGTGCCAGCAGCTCGCGTACTTCTAGCGGGGGATACGAGCAGTACTTC; CDR3aa: CASSSRTSSGGYEQYF
j_gene: TRBJ1-6; v_gene: TRBV7-9; d_gene: -; abundance: -; CDR3nt: TGTGCCAGCAGCCTAGACAGTCTTAATTCACCCCTCCACTTT; CDR3aa: CASSLDSLNSPLHF
j_gene: TRBJ2-1; v_gene: TRBV7-9; d_gene: -; abundance: -; CDR3nt: TGTGCCAGCAGCCTTAGCGGTAATGAGCAGTTCTTC; CDR3aa: CASSLSGNEQFF
j_gene: TRBJ2-3; v_gene: TRBV12-5; d_gene: TRBD1; abundance: -; CDR3nt: TGTGCTAGTGGTTTGGTACTTGGGGACAGGGGGACAGATACGCAGTATTTT; CDR3aa: CASGLVLGDRGTDTQYF
j_gene: TRBJ1-1; v_gene: TRBV27; d_gene: -; abundance: -; CDR3nt: TGTGCCAGCCGGGGGGCCACTGAAGCTTTCTTT; CDR3aa: CASRGATEAFF
j_gene: TRBJ2-4; v_gene: TRBV5-5; d_gene: TRBD1; abundance: -; CDR3nt: TGTGCCAGCAGCTCGGGGACAGGGTTGCGGGGTCAGTACTTC; CDR3aa: CASSSGTGLRGQYF
j_gene: TRBJ1-6; v_gene: TRBV4-1; d_gene: TRBD1; abundance: -; CDR3nt: TGCGCCAGCAGCCATGATAGGACAGGTGGCTCACCCCTCCACTTT; CDR3aa: CASSHDRTGGSPLHF
j_gene: TRBJ1-5; v_gene: TRBV27; d_gene: -; abundance: -; CDR3nt: TGTGCCAGCAGTACGGACAGAGACAATCAGCCCCAGCATTTT; CDR3aa: CASSTDRDNQPQHF
j_gene: TRBJ1-6; v_gene: TRBV28; d_gene: -; abundance: -; CDR3nt: TGTGCCAGCAGTTTCTCGACAGCCATCCACTTT; CDR3aa: CASSFSTAIHF
j_gene: TRBJ1-5; v_gene: TRBV7-9; d_gene: -; abundance: -; CDR3nt: TGTGCCAGCAGCGCCGGGAAGAATCAGCCCCAGCATTTT; CDR3aa: CASSAGKNQPQHF
j_gene: TRBJ2-7; v_gene: TRBV9; d_gene: -; abundance: -; CDR3nt: TGTGCCAGCAGCGTAGGGGGGTCGGGGAGGATGAGTGGCGAGCAGTACTTC; CDR3aa: CASSVGGSGRMSGEQYF
j_gene: TRBJ1-3; v_gene: TRBV27; d_gene: TRBD1; abundance: -; CDR3nt: TGTGCCAGCAGTTCTCGGACAGGAGGGGGAAACACCATATATTTT; CDR3aa: CASSSRTGGGNTIYF
j_gene: TRBJ2-7; v_gene: TRBV7-9; d_gene: -; abundance: -; CDR3nt: TGTGCCAGCTCAGGGAACCCGTTGTACGAGCAGTACTTC; CDR3aa: CASSGNPLYEQYF
j_gene: TRBJ2-7; v_gene: TRBV5-1; d_gene: -; abundance: -; CDR3nt: TGCGCCAGCAGCTTGAGACAGGCACCCTACGAGCAGTACTTC; CDR3aa: CASSLRQAPYEQYF
j_gene: TRBJ2-2; v_gene: TRBV7-9; d_gene: -; abundance: once; CDR3nt: TGTGCCAGCAGCATGACAGAAGCCGGGGAGCTGTTTTTT; CDR3aa: CASSMTEAGELFF
j_gene: TRBJ2-5; v_gene: TRBV27; d_gene: -; abundance: -; CDR3nt: TGTGCCAGCCAGGGGGGGACAGGACAAGAGACCCAGTACTTC; CDR3aa: CASQGGTGQETQYF
j_gene: TRBJ2-2; v_gene: TRBV27; d_gene: TRBD1; abundance: -; CDR3nt: TGTGCCAGCAGTTTATTACAGGGGATGAACACCGGGGAGCTGTTTTTT; CDR3aa: CASSLLQGMNTGELFF
j_gene: TRBJ2-1; v_gene: TRBV4-1; d_gene: TRBD2; abundance: -; CDR3nt: TGCGCCAGCAGCCAAGTTCGCGGGAGTGACTATGAGCAGTTCTTC; CDR3aa: CASSQVRGSDYEQFF
j_gene: TRBJ2-7; v_gene: TRBV28; d_gene: -; abundance: -; CDR3nt: TGTGCCAGCAGCCTTGGGGCCACTTGGGGCGAGCAGTACTTC; CDR3aa: CASSLGATWGEQYF
j_gene: TRBJ1-2; v_gene: TRBV5-5; d_gene: -; abundance: once; CDR3nt: TGTGCCAGCAGCTTGGACAGCTCTAACTATGGCTACACCTTC; CDR3aa: CASSLDSSNYGYTF
j_gene: TRBJ2-7; v_gene: TRBV4-3; d_gene: -; abundance: -; CDR3nt: TGCGCCAGCAGCCAAGATCTGGGGGGAAGGAACGACGAGCAGTACTTC; CDR3aa: CASSQDLGGRNDEQYF
j_gene: TRBJ2-6; v_gene: TRBV28; d_gene: TRBD1; abundance: -; CDR3nt: TGTGCCAGCAGTTCTCCGACAGGGAAGTCTGGGGCCAACGTCCTGACTTTC; CDR3aa: CASSSPTGKSGANVLTF
j_gene: TRBJ2-5; v_gene: TRBV9; d_gene: TRBD2; abundance: -; CDR3nt: TGTGCCAGCAGCGGCCCCCGCGGGGGGCTCGAAGAGACCCAGTACTTC; CDR3aa: CASSGPRGGLEETQYF
j_gene: TRBJ2-3; v_gene: TRBV5-1; d_gene: TRBD1; abundance: -; CDR3nt: TGCGCCACCGCCTTCTCAGGGGGCGAGAGAGATACGCAGTATTTT; CDR3aa: CATAFSGGERDTQYF
j_gene: TRBJ1-1; v_gene: TRBV27; d_gene: -; abundance: -; CDR3nt: TGTGCCAGCAGTTATCGGGGGGAGGTGACCACTGAAGCTTTCTTT; CDR3aa: CASSYRGEVTTEAFF
j_gene: TRBJ1-3; v_gene: TRBV5-5; d_gene: -; abundance: few; CDR3nt: TGTGCCAGCAGCTGGGACTTTTCCTCTGGAAACACCATATATTTT; CDR3aa: CASSWDFSSGNTIYF
j_gene: TRBJ1-2; v_gene: TRBV6-5; d_gene: TRBD1; abundance: -; CDR3nt: TGTGCCAGCGGCGTTCAAACAGGGGCGGCCTATGGCTACACCTTC; CDR3aa: CASGVQTGAAYGYTF
j_gene: TRBJ2-7; v_gene: TRBV5-5; d_gene: TRBD1; abundance: -; CDR3nt: TGTGCCAGCAGCTTGGACCAGGGGGCGGCCTACGAGCAGTACTTC; CDR3aa: CASSLDQGAAYEQYF
j_gene: TRBJ2-1; v_gene: TRBV10-2; d_gene: -; abundance: -; CDR3nt: TGCGCCAGCAGTGAGTCAGTCCGGGGTTCCTACAATGAGCAGTTCTTC; CDR3aa: CASSESVRGSYNEQFF
j_gene: TRBJ1-5; v_gene: TRBV27; d_gene: -; abundance: -; CDR3nt: TGTGCCAGCAGTTTAGGCAGGGTTAGCCAGCCCCAGCATTTT; CDR3aa: CASSLGRVSQPQHF
j_gene: TRBJ1-5; v_gene: TRBV19; d_gene: TRBD1; abundance: -; CDR3nt: TGTGCCAGTAGTGCCGCCGGGACAGGGTACAATCAGCCCCAGCATTTT; CDR3aa: CASSAAGTGYNQPQHF
j_gene: TRBJ2-5; v_gene: TRBV7-2; d_gene: TRBD2; abundance: -; CDR3nt: TGTGCCAGCAGCCTCGGCGGGGGGGTCGTAGAGACCCAGTACTTC; CDR3aa: CASSLGGGVVETQYF
j_gene: TRBJ2-5; v_gene: TRBV28; d_gene: TRBD2; abundance: -; CDR3nt: TGTGCCAGCAGTTTTGATAGCGGGGAACAAGAGACCCAGTACTTC; CDR3aa: CASSFDSGEQETQYF
j_gene: TRBJ2-7; v_gene: TRBV29-1; d_gene: TRBD2; abundance: few; CDR3nt: TGCAGCGTTGGGGGAGGGATCGAGCAGTACTTC; CDR3aa: CSVGGGIEQYF
j_gene: TRBJ1-5; v_gene: TRBV19; d_gene: -; abundance: once; CDR3nt: TGTGCCAGCGCTGACAGTAGCAATCAGCCCCAGCATTTT; CDR3aa: CASADSSNQPQHF
j_gene: TRBJ2-7; v_gene: TRBV5-1; d_gene: -; abundance: -; CDR3nt: TGCGCCAGCAGCCCCTCCCTCGGGGGTAGGAACCACGAGCAGTACTTC; CDR3aa: CASSPSLGGRNHEQYF
j_gene: TRBJ2-1; v_gene: TRBV6-1; d_gene: -; abundance: -; CDR3nt: TGTGGAAGCGCACGCCTGGCTAATGAGCAGTTCTTC; CDR3aa: CGSARLANEQFF
j_gene: TRBJ1-1; v_gene: TRBV19; d_gene: -; abundance: -; CDR3nt: TGTGCCAGCATGTCGCCAGGGGTGAACACTGAAGCTTTCTTT; CDR3aa: CASMSPGVNTEAFF
j_gene: TRBJ2-1; v_gene: TRBV4-1; d_gene: TRBD2; abundance: -; CDR3nt: TGCGCCAGCAGCCCAACCTGGCTAGCGGGGGGCTACAATGAGCAGTTCTTC; CDR3aa: CASSPTWLAGGYNEQFF
j_gene: TRBJ1-5; v_gene: TRBV4-1; d_gene: -; abundance: few; CDR3nt: TGCGCCAGCAGCCAAGGGGGCGGCGGTAATCAGCCCCAGCATTTT; CDR3aa: CASSQGGGGNQPQHF
j_gene: TRBJ1-1; v_gene: TRBV11-2; d_gene: -; abundance: once; CDR3nt: TGTGCCAGCAGCACCAGGCACAGGGACACTGAAGCTTTCTTT; CDR3aa: CASSTRHRDTEAFF
j_gene: TRBJ2-1; v_gene: TRBV25-1; d_gene: -; abundance: few; CDR3nt: TGTGCCAGCTCTGCGTATGAGCAGTTCTTC; CDR3aa: CASSAYEQFF
j_gene: TRBJ1-1; v_gene: TRBV19; d_gene: -; abundance: -; CDR3nt: TGTGCCAGTAGTATACCCCCCGACAGGAACACTGAAGCTTTCTTT; CDR3aa: CASSIPPDRNTEAFF
j_gene: TRBJ2-1; v_gene: TRBV7-8; d_gene: -; abundance: -; CDR3nt: TGTGCCAGCATCCCCGGCCCACGGGTTGTCACCTACAATGAGCAGTTCTTC; CDR3aa: CASIPGPRVVTYNEQFF
j_gene: TRBJ2-1; v_gene: TRBV28; d_gene: TRBD2; abundance: -; CDR3nt: TGTGCCAGCAGTAGCGGGGGAGGCAATGAGCAGTTCTTC; CDR3aa: CASSSGGGNEQFF
j_gene: TRBJ1-1; v_gene: TRBV14; d_gene: -; abundance: -; CDR3nt: TGTGCCAGCAGCCAAGGTTTTCGCGCTGAAGCTTTCTTT; CDR3aa: CASSQGFRAEAFF
j_gene: TRBJ2-7; v_gene: TRBV4-1; d_gene: TRBD1; abundance: -; CDR3nt: TGCGCCAGCAGCCAACGACAGGGGGACGAGCAGTACTTC; CDR3aa: CASSQRQGDEQYF
j_gene: TRBJ2-5; v_gene: TRBV14; d_gene: -; abundance: -; CDR3nt: TGTGCCAGCAGCCAAGGAGGGATACTCCAAGAGACCCAGTACTTC; CDR3aa: CASSQGGILQETQYF
j_gene: TRBJ2-2; v_gene: TRBV11-3; d_gene: -; abundance: once; CDR3nt: TGTGCCAGCAGCTTATTCAACAGCGGGGAGCTGTTTTTT; CDR3aa: CASSLFNSGELFF
j_gene: TRBJ2-2; v_gene: TRBV9; d_gene: -; abundance: -; CDR3nt: TGTGCCAGCAGCGTCACAGGCGTGAACACCGGGGAGCTGTTTTTT; CDR3aa: CASSVTGVNTGELFF
j_gene: TRBJ1-5; v_gene: TRBV5-5; d_gene: -; abundance: -; CDR3nt: TGTGCCAGCAGCTTGGTATCGGGGGTGAGCAATCAGCCCCAGCATTTT; CDR3aa: CASSLVSGVSNQPQHF
j_gene: TRBJ2-1; v_gene: TRBV11-1; d_gene: TRBD2; abundance: -; CDR3nt: TGTGCCAGCAGCCCGGGTGGGCGGGAGGGGGGGAATGAGCAGTTCTTC; CDR3aa: CASSPGGREGGNEQFF
j_gene: TRBJ1-5; v_gene: TRBV28; d_gene: TRBD1; abundance: -; CDR3nt: TGTGCCAGCAAGAGCCGGGACAGGGGGCTCCCAAATCAACCCCAGCATTTT; CDR3aa: CASKSRDRGLPNQPQHF